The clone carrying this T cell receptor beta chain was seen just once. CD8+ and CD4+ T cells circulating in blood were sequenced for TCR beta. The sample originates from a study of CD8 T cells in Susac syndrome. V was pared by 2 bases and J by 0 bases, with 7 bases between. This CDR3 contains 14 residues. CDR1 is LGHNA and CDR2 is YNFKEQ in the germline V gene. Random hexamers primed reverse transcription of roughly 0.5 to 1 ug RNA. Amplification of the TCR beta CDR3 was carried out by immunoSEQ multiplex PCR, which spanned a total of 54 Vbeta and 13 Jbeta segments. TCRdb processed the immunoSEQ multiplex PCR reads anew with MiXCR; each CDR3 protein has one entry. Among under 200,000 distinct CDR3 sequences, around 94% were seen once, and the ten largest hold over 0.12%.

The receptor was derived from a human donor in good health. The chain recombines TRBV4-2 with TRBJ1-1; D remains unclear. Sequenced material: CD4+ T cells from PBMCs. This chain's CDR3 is CASSQQNMNTEAFF. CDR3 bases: TGTGCCAGCAGCCAACAGAACATGAACACTGAAGCTTTCTTT.